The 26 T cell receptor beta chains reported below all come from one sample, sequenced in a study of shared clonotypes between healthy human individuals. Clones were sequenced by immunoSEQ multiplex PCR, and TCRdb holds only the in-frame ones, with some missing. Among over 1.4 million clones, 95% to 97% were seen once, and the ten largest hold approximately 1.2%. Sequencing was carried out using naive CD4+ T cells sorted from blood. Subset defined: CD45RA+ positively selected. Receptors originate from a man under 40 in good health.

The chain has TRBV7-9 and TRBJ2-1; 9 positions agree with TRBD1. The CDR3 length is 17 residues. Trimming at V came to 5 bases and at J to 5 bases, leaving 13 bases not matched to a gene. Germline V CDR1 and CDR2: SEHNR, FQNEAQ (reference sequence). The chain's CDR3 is CASSPGWTGALDNEQFF. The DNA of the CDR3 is TGTGCCAGCAGCCCAGGGTGGACAGGGGCCCTAGACAATGAGCAGTTCTTC.

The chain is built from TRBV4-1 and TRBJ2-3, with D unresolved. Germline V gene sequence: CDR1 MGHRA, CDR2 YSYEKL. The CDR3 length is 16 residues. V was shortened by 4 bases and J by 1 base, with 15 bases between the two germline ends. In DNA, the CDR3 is TGCGCCAGCAGCCTGGAAGGACGGATCCGCACAGATACGCAGTATTTT. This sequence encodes CASSLEGRIRTDTQYF.

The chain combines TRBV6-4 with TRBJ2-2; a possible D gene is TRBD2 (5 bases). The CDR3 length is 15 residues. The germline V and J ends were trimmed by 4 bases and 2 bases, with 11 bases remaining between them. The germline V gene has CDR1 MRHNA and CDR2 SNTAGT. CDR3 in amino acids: CASSGETTNTGELFF. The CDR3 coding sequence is TGTGCCAGCAGTGGCGAGACTACCAACACCGGGGAGCTGTTTTTT.

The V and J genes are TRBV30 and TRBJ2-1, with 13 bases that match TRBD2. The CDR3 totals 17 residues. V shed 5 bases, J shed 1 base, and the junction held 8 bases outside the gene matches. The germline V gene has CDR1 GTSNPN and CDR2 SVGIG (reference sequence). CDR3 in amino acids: CAWQRTSGSISYNEQFF. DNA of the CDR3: TGTGCCTGGCAAAGGACTAGCGGGAGTATATCCTACAATGAGCAGTTCTTC. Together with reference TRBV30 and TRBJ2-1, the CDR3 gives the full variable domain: SQTIHQWPATLVQPVGSPLSLECTVEGTSNPNLYWYRQAAGRGLQLLFYSVGIGQISSEVPQNLSASRPQDRQFILSSKKLLLSDSGFYLCAWQRTSGSISYNEQFFGPGTRLTVL.

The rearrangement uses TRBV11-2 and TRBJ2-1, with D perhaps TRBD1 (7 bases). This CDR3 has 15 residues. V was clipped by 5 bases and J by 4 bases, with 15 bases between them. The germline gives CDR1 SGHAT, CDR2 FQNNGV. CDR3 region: CASSTAGGPYNEQFF. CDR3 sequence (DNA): TGTGCCAGCAGCACAGCAGGGGGGCCTTACAATGAGCAGTTCTTC.

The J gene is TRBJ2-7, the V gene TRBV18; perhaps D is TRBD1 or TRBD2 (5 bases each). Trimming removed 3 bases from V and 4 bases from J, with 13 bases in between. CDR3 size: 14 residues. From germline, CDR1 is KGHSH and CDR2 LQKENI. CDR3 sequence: CASSPSGTGYEQYF. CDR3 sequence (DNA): TGTGCCAGCTCACCCTCCGGGACCGGTTACGAGCAGTACTTC.

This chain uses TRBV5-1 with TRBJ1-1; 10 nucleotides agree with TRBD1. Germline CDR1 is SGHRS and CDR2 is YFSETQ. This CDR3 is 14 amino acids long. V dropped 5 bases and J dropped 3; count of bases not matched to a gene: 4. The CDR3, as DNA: TGCGCCAGCAGACGACAGGGGGCTTACACTGAAGCTTTCTTT. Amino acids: CASRRQGAYTEAFF.

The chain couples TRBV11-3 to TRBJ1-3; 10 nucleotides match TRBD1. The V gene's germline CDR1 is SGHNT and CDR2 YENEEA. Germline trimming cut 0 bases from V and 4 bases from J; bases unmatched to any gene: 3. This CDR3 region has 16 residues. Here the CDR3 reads CASSLDDRGRGNTIYF. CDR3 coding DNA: TGTGCCAGCAGCTTAGACGACAGGGGGCGAGGAAACACCATATATTTT.

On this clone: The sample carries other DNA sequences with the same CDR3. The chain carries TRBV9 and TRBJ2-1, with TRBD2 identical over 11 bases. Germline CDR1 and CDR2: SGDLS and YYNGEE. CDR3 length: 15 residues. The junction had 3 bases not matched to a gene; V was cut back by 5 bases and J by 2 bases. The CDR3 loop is CASSALAGAYNEQFF. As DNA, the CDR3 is TGTGCCAGCAGTGCACTAGCGGGAGCCTACAATGAGCAGTTCTTC.

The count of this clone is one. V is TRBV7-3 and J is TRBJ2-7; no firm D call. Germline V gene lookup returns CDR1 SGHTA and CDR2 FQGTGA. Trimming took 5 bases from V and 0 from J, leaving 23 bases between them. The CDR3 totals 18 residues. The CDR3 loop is CASSPPSRHVQSSYEQYF. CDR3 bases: TGTGCCAGCAGCCCCCCGAGTAGGCACGTGCAAAGCTCCTACGAGCAGTACTTC.

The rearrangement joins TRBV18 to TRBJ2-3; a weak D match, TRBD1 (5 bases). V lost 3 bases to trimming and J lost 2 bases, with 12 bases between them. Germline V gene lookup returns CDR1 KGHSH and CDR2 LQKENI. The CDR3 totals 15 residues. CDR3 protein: CASSPRQGLTDTQYF. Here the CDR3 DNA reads TGTGCCAGCTCACCGCGTCAGGGCCTCACAGATACGCAGTATTTT.

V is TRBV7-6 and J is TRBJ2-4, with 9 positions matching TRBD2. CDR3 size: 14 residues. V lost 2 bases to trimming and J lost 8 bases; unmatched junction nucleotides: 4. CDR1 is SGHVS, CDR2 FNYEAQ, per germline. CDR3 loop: CASSLIAGVDIQYF. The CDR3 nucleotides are TGTGCCAGCAGCTTAATAGCGGGAGTGGACATTCAGTACTTC.

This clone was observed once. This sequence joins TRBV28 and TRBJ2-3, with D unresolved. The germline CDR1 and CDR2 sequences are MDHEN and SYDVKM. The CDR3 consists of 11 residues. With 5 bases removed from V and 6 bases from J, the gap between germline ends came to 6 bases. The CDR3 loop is CASSRLDTQYF. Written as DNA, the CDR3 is TGTGCCAGCAGTCGGCTCGATACGCAGTATTTT. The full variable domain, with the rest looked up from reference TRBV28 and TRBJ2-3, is DVKVTQSSRYLVKRTGEKVFLECVQDMDHENMFWYRQDPGLGLRLIYFSYDVKMKEKGDIPEGYSVSREKKERFSLILESASTNQTSMYLCASSRLDTQYFGPGTRLTVL.

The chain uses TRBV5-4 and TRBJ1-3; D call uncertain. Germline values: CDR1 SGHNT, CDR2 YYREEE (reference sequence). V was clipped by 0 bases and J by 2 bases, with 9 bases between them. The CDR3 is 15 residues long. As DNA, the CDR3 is TGTGCCAGCAGCTTGGGAGCAGGTACTGGAAACACCATATATTTT. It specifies CASSLGAGTGNTIYF. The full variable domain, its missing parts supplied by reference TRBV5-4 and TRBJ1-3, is ETGVTQSPTHLIKTRGQQVTLRCSSQSGHNTVSWYQQALGQGPQFIFQYYREEENGRGNFPPRFSGLQFPNYSSELNVNALELDDSALYLCASSLGAGTGNTIYFGEGSWLTVV.

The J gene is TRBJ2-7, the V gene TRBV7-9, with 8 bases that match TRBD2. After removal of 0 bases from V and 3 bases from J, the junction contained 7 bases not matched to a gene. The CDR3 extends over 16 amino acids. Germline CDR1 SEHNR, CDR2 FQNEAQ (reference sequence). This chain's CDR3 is CASSLASGGSFYEQYF. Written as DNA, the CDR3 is TGTGCCAGCAGCTTAGCCTCGGGAGGGAGTTTCTACGAGCAGTACTTC.

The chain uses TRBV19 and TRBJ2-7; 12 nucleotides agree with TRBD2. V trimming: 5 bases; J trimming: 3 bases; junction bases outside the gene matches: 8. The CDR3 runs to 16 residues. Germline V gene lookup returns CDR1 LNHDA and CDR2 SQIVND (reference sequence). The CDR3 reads CASSARTSGTIYEQYF. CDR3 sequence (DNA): TGTGCCAGTAGTGCCCGGACTAGCGGGACAATCTACGAGCAGTACTTC.

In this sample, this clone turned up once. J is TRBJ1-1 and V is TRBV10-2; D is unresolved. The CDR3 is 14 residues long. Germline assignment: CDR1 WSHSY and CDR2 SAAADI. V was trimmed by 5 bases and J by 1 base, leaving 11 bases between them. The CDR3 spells CASSPEAWNTEAFF. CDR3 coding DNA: TGCGCCAGCAGTCCAGAGGCCTGGAACACTGAAGCTTTCTTT.

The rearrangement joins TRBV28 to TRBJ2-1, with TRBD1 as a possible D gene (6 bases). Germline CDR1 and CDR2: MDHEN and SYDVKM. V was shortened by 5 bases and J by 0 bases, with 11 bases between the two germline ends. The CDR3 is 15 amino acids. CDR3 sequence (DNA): TGTGCCAGCAGTCCCGGGACATCCTCCTACAATGAGCAGTTCTTC. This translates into CASSPGTSSYNEQFF.

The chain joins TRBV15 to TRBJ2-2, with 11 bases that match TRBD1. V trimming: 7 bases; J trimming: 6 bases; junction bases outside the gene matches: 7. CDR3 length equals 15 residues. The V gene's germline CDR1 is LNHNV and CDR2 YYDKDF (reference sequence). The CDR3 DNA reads TGTGCCACCAATCCGGGACAGGGGGAGCCCGGGGAGCTGTTTTTT. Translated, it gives CATNPGQGEPGELFF.

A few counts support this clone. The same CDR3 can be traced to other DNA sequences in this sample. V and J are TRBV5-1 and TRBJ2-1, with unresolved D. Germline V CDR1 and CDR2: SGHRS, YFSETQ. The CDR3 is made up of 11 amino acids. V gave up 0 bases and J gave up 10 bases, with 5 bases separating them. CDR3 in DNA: TGCGCCAGCAGCTTGGGAGGCGAGCAGTTCTTC. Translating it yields CASSLGGEQFF.

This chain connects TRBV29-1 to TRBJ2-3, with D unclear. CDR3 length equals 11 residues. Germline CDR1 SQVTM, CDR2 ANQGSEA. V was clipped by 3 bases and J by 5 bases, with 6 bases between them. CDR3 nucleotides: TGCAGCGTTGATTGGAGAGATACGCAGTATTTT. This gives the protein CSVDWRDTQYF.

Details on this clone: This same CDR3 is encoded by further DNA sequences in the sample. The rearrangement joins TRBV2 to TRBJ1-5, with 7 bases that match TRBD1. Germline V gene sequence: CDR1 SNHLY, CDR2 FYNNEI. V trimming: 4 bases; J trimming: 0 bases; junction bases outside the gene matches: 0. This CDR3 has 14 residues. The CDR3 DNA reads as TGTGCCAGCAGTGGACAGGGTAGCAATCAGCCCCAGCATTTT. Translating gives CASSGQGSNQPQHF.

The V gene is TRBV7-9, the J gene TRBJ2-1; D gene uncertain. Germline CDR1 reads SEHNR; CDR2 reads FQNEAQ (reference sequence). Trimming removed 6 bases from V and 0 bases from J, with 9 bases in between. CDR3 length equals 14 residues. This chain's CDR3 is CASRYDISYNEQFF. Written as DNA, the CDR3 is TGTGCCAGCAGATACGACATCTCCTACAATGAGCAGTTCTTC.

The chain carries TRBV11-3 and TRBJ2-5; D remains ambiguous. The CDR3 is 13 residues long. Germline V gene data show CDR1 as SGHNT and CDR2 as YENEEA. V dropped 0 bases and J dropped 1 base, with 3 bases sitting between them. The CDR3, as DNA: TGTGCCAGCAGCTTAGAGCGCCAAGAGACCCAGTACTTC. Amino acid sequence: CASSLERQETQYF.

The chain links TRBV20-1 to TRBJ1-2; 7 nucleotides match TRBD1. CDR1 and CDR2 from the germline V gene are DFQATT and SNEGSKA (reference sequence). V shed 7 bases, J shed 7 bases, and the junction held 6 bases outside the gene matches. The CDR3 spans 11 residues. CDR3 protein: CSVTGDGGYTF. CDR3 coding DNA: TGCAGTGTAACAGGGGATGGTGGCTACACCTTC.

The CDR3 DNA follows: TGCGCCAGCCCGACGAGCAGGGGGAATGAAAAACTGTTTTTT. It codes for CASPTSRGNEKLFF. The rearrangement uses TRBV23-1 and TRBJ1-4; TRBD1 matches 7 bases. TRBV23-1 has ORF status, its function being uncertain. V trimming: 8 bases; J trimming: 5 bases; junction bases outside the gene matches: 8. This CDR3 has 14 residues.